Listed below are T cell receptor beta chains from one sample, sequenced in a study of cytomegalovirus exposure and HLA in healthy donors. Measured with immunoSEQ multiplex PCR; TCRdb has only the in-frame clones, and not every one. The table includes roughly 230,000 clones, around 90% detected once. What was sequenced was PBMCs. These receptors came from a girl aged 2 to 9 in good health and CMV-seronegative. Both conserved end residues are part of each CDR3. Each record gives: V gene, D gene, CDR3 protein. D genes are given only for firm matches.

V gene: TRBV10-3
D gene: -
CDR3 protein: CAISESRGFNTEAFF

V gene: TRBV18
D gene: TRBD2
CDR3 protein: CASSPASGETQYF

V gene: TRBV5-1
D gene: TRBD1
CDR3 protein: CASNPGQGNTEAFF

V gene: TRBV5-4
D gene: -
CDR3 protein: CASSPFPGGGTDTQYF

V gene: TRBV6-6
D gene: TRBD1
CDR3 protein: CASRMGQGAYNEQFF

V gene: TRBV30
D gene: -
CDR3 protein: CAWSGGSTEAFF

V gene: TRBV18
D gene: TRBD2
CDR3 protein: CASSPTSGRGETQYF

V gene: TRBV2
D gene: TRBD2
CDR3 protein: CASRASGSYEQYF

V gene: TRBV15
D gene: -
CDR3 protein: CATSRGLSYGYTF

V gene: TRBV18
D gene: TRBD1
CDR3 protein: CASSPDRVLTGYTF

V gene: TRBV9
D gene: TRBD1
CDR3 protein: CASTNRQGPGTGELFF

V gene: TRBV19
D gene: TRBD1
CDR3 protein: CASSSLYGKGTGKANYGYTF

V gene: TRBV27
D gene: -
CDR3 protein: CASSLRQGRTGELFF

V gene: TRBV19
D gene: -
CDR3 protein: CASRDTGYYEQYF

V gene: TRBV6-5
D gene: -
CDR3 protein: CASSYSPGYYEQYF

V gene: TRBV19
D gene: -
CDR3 protein: CASSRDFQETQYF

V gene: TRBV15
D gene: -
CDR3 protein: CATSRGRGQSGGELFF

V gene: TRBV7-9
D gene: -
CDR3 protein: CASSLQGMYEQYF

V gene: TRBV6-1
D gene: TRBD1
CDR3 protein: CASSEARDRGEQYF

V gene: TRBV13
D gene: TRBD1
CDR3 protein: CASSSSGTGRYEQYF

V gene: TRBV7-9
D gene: -
CDR3 protein: CASSGILGLGDFF

V gene: TRBV30
D gene: -
CDR3 protein: CAWSDSSGNTIYF

V gene: TRBV6-5
D gene: -
CDR3 protein: CASRPRTVTDTQYF

V gene: TRBV19
D gene: -
CDR3 protein: CASSNDYYNSPLHF

V gene: TRBV27
D gene: TRBD2
CDR3 protein: CASSLLAGGNEQFF

V gene: TRBV6-5
D gene: TRBD1
CDR3 protein: CASRTTGLDTEAFF

V gene: TRBV5-1
D gene: -
CDR3 protein: CASSLAGMIDTQYF

V gene: TRBV18
D gene: TRBD1
CDR3 protein: CASSPPGDRGNHEQYF

V gene: TRBV6-5
D gene: -
CDR3 protein: CASTQGYEQYF

V gene: TRBV2
D gene: TRBD2
CDR3 protein: CASSVAGGRQETQYF

V gene: TRBV5-4
D gene: -
CDR3 protein: CASALDWDQPQHF

V gene: TRBV10-3
D gene: -
CDR3 protein: CATTGNTEAFF

V gene: TRBV28
D gene: -
CDR3 protein: CASMEGGTNEQYF

V gene: TRBV28
D gene: -
CDR3 protein: CASSRGGRTDQPQHF

V gene: TRBV7-2
D gene: -
CDR3 protein: CASSLLLQSYEQYF

V gene: TRBV11-1
D gene: TRBD1
CDR3 protein: CASSLSQGSPSEAFF

V gene: TRBV7-9
D gene: TRBD2
CDR3 protein: CASTHTGRGQNIQYF

V gene: TRBV28
D gene: -
CDR3 protein: CASRGTGRGPYEQYF

V gene: TRBV28
D gene: -
CDR3 protein: CASSFGEVVPQHF

V gene: TRBV29-1
D gene: -
CDR3 protein: CSVGDNSYEQYF

V gene: TRBV7-9
D gene: -
CDR3 protein: CASSPTENYGYTF

V gene: TRBV7-2
D gene: TRBD2
CDR3 protein: CASSPLGGRLNEQFF

V gene: TRBV5-1
D gene: TRBD1
CDR3 protein: CASSPWDSSYEQYF

V gene: TRBV6-5
D gene: TRBD1
CDR3 protein: CASSYSGQGMNTEAFF

V gene: TRBV28
D gene: TRBD2
CDR3 protein: CASSLSLAGDQETQYF

V gene: TRBV2
D gene: -
CDR3 protein: CASSFTVILTDTQYF

V gene: TRBV27
D gene: -
CDR3 protein: CAPTSTGSSYEQYF

V gene: TRBV5-4
D gene: TRBD1
CDR3 protein: CASSVATGGYYEQYF

V gene: TRBV7-2
D gene: -
CDR3 protein: CASSLVVFHSGPGELFF

V gene: TRBV6-1
D gene: -
CDR3 protein: CASRSLSGNTIYF